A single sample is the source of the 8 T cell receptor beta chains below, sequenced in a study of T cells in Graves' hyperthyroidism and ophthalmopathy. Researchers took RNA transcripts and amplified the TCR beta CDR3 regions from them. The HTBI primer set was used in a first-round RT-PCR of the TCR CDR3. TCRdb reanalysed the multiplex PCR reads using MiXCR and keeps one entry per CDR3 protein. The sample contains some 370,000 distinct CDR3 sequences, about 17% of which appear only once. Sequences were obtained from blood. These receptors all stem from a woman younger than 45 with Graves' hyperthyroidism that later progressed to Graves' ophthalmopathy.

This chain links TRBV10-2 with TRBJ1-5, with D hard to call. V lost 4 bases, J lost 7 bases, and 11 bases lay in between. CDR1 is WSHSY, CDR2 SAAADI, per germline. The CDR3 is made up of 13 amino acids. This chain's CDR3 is CASSVLPGQPQHF. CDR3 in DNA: TGCGCCAGCAGTGTTCTACCGGGCCAGCCCCAGCATTTT.

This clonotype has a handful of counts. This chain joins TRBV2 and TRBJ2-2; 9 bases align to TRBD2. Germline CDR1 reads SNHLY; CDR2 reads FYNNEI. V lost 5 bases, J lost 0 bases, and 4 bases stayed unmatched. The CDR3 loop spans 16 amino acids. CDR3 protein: CASSTLAGANTGELFF. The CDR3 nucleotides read TGTGCCAGCAGTACCTTAGCGGGGGCGAACACCGGGGAGCTGTTTTTT.

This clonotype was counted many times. CDR3 sequence reads: CASSFRGGWEDTQYF. The CDR3 nucleotides are TGTGCCAGCAGCTTTCGGGGGGGCTGGGAAGATACGCAGTATTTT. The chain links TRBV7-2 to TRBJ2-3; 8 nucleotides agree with TRBD2. After removal of 3 bases from V and 5 bases from J, the junction contained 7 bases not matched to a gene. CDR3 size: 15 residues. Germline V gene data show CDR1 as SGHTA and CDR2 as FQGNSA.

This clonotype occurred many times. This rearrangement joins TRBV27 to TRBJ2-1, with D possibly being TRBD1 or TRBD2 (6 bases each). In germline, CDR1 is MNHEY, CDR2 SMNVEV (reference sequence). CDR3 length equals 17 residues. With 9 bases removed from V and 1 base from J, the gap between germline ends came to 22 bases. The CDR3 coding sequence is TGTGCCAGTAGGAGGGGGGACTCCGAGGGATCCTACAATGAGCAGTTCTTC. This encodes CASRRGDSEGSYNEQFF.

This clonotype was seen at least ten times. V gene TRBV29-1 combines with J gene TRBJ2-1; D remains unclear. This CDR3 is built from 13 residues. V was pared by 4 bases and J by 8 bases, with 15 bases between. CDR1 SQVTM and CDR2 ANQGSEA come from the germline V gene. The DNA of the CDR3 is TGCAGCGTTGGCGGAGCCCTGGTCGATGAGCAGTTCTTC. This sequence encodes CSVGGALVDEQFF.

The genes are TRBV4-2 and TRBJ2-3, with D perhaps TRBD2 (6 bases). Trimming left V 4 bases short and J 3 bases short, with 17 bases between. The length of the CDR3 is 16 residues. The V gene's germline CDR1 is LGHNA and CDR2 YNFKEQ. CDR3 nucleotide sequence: TGTGCCAGCAGCCCGCGCCCGGCGGGAAAGACAGATACGCAGTATTTT. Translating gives CASSPRPAGKTDTQYF.

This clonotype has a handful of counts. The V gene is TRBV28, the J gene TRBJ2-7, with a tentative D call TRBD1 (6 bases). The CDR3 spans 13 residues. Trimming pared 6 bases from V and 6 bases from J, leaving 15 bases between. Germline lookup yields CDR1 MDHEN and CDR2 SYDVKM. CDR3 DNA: TGTGCCAGCAGCCCAACAGGGATTGGCGAGCAGTACTTC. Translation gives CASSPTGIGEQYF.

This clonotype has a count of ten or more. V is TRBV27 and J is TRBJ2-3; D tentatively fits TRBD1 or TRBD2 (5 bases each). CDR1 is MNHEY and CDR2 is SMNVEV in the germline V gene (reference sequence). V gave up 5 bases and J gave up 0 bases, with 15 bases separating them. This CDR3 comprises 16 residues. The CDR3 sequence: CASSVRQRVSTDTQYF. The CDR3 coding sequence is TGTGCCAGCAGTGTAAGACAGAGGGTTAGCACAGATACGCAGTATTTT.